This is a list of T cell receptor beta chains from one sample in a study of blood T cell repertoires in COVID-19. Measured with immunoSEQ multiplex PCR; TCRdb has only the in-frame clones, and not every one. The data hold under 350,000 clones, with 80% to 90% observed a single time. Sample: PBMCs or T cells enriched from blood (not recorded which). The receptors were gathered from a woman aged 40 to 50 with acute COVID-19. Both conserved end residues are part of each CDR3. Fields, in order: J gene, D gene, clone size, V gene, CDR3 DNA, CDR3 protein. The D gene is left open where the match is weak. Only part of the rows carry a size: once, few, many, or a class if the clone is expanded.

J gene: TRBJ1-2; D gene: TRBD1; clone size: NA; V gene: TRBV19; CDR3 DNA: TGTGCCAGTAGACAGGGGCCGACTAACTATGGCTACACCTTC; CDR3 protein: CASRQGPTNYGYTF
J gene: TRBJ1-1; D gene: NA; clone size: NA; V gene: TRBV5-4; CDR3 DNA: TGTGCCAGCAGCTTGACGGGGGATGAAGCTTTCTTT; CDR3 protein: CASSLTGDEAFF
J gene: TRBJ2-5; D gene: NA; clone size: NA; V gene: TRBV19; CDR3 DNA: TGTGCCAGTAGTATGCAGGTATGGGTCCAAGAGACCCAGTACTTC; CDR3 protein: CASSMQVWVQETQYF
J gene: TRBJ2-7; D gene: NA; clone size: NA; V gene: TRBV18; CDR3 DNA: TGTGCCAGCTCACCACGCATCTCGGACGAGCAGTACTTC; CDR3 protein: CASSPRISDEQYF
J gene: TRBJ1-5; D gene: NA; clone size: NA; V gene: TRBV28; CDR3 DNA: TGTGCCAGCGTAGGGGGTGGCAATCAGCCCCAGCATTTT; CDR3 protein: CASVGGGNQPQHF
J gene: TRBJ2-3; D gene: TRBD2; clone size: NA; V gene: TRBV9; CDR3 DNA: TGTGCCAGCAGCGAGGCCGGGACTAGCGGCACAGATACGCAGTATTTT; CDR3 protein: CASSEAGTSGTDTQYF
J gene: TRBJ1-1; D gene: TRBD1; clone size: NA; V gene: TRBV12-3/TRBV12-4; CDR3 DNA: TGTGCCAGCAGTTTCGGACAGGGCACTGAAGCTTTCTTT; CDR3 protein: CASSFGQGTEAFF
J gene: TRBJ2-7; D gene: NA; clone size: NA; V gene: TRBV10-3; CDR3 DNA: TGTGCCATCAGTGACCAGGGCCTTACGATGGGGGAGCAGTACTTC; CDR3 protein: CAISDQGLTMGEQYF
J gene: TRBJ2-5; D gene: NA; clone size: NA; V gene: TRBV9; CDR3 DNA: TGTGCCAGCAGCGCCCTCGGGGGGCGAGAGACCCAGTACTTC; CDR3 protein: CASSALGGRETQYF
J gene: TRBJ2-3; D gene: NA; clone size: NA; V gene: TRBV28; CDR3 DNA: TGTGCCAGCAGTTTGGCGGCTGCAATTGCAGATACGCAGTATTTT; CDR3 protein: CASSLAAAIADTQYF
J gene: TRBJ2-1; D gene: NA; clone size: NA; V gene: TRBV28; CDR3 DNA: TGTGCCAGCAGAGGGGAAGGAAATGAGCAGTTCTTC; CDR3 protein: CASRGEGNEQFF
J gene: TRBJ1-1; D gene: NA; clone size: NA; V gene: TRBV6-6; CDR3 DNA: TGTGCCAGCAGTCCGATCAGGGAGGGGACTGAAGCTTTCTTT; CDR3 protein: CASSPIREGTEAFF
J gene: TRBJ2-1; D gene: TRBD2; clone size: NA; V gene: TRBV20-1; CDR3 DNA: TGCAGTGCTAGTCGTATCCTAGCGGGGGGCCGCGAGCAGTTCTTC; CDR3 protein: CSASRILAGGREQFF
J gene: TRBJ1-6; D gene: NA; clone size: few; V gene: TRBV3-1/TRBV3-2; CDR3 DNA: TGTGCCAGCAGCCTAAGCAAAGGGGTTGCACTCCTCCACTTT; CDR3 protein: CASSLSKGVALLHF
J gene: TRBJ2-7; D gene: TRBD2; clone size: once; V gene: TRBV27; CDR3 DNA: TGTGCCAGCAGCAACTCTGACCTAGCGGGACATCGTTACGAGCAGTACTTC; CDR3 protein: CASSNSDLAGHRYEQYF
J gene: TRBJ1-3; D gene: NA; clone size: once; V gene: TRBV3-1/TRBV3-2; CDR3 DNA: TGTGCCAGCAGCCAAGTGAGCTCTGGAAACACCATATATTTT; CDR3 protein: CASSQVSSGNTIYF
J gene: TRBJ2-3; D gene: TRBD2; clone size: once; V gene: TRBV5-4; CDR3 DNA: TGTGCCAGCAGCCTAACTAGCGGGAGGGCCGAAACAGATACGCAGTATTTT; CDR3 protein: CASSLTSGRAETDTQYF
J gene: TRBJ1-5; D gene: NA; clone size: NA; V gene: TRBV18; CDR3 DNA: TGTGCCAGCTCACCAGGGCCAGGAACTCCGATCGGCAATCAGCCCCAGCATTTT; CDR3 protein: CASSPGPGTPIGNQPQHF
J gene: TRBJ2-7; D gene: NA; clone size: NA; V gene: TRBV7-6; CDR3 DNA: TGTGCCAGCAGCTGGGGAGGACATTTTGACTGGTCCCGGGGCGACGAGCAGTACTTC; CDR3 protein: CASSWGGHFDWSRGDEQYF
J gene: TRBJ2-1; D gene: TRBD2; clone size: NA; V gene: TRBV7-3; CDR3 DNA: TGTGCCAGCAGTTCTAGCGGGAGTGCGTACAATGAGCAGTTCTTC; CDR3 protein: CASSSSGSAYNEQFF
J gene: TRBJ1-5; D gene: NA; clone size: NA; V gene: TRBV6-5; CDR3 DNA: TGTGCCAGCAGTTTGGGGGGAATTAGCAATCAGCCCCAGCATTTT; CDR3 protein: CASSLGGISNQPQHF
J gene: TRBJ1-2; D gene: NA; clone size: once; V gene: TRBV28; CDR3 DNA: TGTGCCAGCAGCCGGGCGGGGGGGAACTATGGCTACACCTTC; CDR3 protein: CASSRAGGNYGYTF
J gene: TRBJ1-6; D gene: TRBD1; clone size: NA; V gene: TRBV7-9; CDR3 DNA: TGTGCCAGCAGCTCCCCCGGGACAGGTACCCTTGGCGTTTCACCCCTCCACTTT; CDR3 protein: CASSSPGTGTLGVSPLHF
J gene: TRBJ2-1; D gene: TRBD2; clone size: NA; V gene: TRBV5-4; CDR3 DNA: TGTGCCAGCAGCTTTTATAGACTAGCAGATTACAATGAGCAGTTCTTC; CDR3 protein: CASSFYRLADYNEQFF
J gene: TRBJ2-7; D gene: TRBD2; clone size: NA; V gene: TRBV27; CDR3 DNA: TGTGCCAGCCGACTAGCGGGAGATTACGAGCAGTACTTC; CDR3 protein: CASRLAGDYEQYF
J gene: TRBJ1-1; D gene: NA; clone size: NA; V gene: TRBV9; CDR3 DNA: TGTGCCAGCAGCGTAGGGGGTGGTGGAGGCACTGAAGCTTTCTTT; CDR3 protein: CASSVGGGGGTEAFF
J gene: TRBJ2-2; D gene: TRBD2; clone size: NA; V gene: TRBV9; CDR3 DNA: TGTGCCAGCAGCGTAGGACTAGCGGAGAACACCGGGGAGCTGTTTTTT; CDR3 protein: CASSVGLAENTGELFF
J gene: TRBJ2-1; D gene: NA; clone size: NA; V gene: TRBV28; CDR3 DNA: TGTGCCAGCACCTCTAGAAGGACAGAACATTACAATGAGCAGTTCTTC; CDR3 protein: CASTSRRTEHYNEQFF
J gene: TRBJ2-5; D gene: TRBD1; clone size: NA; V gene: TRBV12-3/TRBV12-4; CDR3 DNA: TGTGCCAGCAGTCCCCGACAGGGAGAGACCCAGTACTTC; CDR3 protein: CASSPRQGETQYF
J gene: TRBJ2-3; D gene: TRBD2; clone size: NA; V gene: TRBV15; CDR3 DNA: TGTGCCACCAGCAGAGATCTAGCGGGGAATAGCAGGGATACGCAGTATTTT; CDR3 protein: CATSRDLAGNSRDTQYF
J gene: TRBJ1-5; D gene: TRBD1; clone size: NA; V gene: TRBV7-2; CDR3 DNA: TGTGCCAGCAGCCTTTCAACAGGGGGCGGTCAGCCCCAGCATTTT; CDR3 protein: CASSLSTGGGQPQHF
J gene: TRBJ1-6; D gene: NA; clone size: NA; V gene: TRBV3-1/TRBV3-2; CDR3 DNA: TGTGCCAGCAGCCAACTACAGGGTACCTATAATTCACCCCTCCACTTT; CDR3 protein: CASSQLQGTYNSPLHF
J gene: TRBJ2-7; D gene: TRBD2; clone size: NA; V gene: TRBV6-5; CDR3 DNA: TGTGCCAGCAGTTACTTGGGACTAGATCATACCTACGAGCAGTACTTC; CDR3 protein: CASSYLGLDHTYEQYF
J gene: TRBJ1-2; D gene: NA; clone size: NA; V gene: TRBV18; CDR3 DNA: TGTGCCAGCTCACCATCCAGGGGCCAGTATGGCTACACCTTC; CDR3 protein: CASSPSRGQYGYTF
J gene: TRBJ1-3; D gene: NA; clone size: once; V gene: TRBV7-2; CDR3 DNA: TGTGCCAGCAGCTTAGCGTCAGGGCTCTCTGGAAACACCATATATTTT; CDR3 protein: CASSLASGLSGNTIYF
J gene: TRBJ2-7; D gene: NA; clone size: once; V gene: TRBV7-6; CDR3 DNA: TGTGCCAGCAGTCCAGGGGTCAGGGATAATTTCTACGAGCAGTACTTC; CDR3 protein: CASSPGVRDNFYEQYF
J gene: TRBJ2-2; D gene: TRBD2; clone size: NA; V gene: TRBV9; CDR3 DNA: TGTGCCAGCAGCGACCCCGCGGGAGGCCGGAGCACCGGGGAGCTGTTTTTT; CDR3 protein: CASSDPAGGRSTGELFF
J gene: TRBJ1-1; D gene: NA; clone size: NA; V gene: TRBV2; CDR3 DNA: TGTGCCACCAGCAGGGGACCCACAATGGACACTGAAGCTTTCTTT; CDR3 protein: CATSRGPTMDTEAFF
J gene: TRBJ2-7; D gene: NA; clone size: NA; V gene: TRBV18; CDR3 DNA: TGTGCCAGCTCACCAGTCCGTATCCCCTACGAGCAGTACTTC; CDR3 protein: CASSPVRIPYEQYF
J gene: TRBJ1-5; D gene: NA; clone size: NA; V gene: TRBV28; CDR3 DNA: TGTGCCAGCAGTTCCGTGGCAGAAAATCAGCCCCAGCATTTT; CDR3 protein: CASSSVAENQPQHF
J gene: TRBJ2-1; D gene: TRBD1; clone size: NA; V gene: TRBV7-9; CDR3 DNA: TGTGCCAGCAGGCCAACCGGACTAGGGACAGGGGGTGGCAATGAGCAGTTCTTC; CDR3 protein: CASRPTGLGTGGGNEQFF
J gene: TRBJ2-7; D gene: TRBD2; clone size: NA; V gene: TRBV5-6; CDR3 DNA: TGTGCCAGCAGCTTGGGAGCGGGGGTCTACGAGCAGTACTTC; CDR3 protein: CASSLGAGVYEQYF
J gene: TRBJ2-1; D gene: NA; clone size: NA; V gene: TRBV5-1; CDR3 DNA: TGCGCCAGCAGTGAAGGGGCCAGGGGAACCTACAATGAGCAGTTCTTC; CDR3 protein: CASSEGARGTYNEQFF